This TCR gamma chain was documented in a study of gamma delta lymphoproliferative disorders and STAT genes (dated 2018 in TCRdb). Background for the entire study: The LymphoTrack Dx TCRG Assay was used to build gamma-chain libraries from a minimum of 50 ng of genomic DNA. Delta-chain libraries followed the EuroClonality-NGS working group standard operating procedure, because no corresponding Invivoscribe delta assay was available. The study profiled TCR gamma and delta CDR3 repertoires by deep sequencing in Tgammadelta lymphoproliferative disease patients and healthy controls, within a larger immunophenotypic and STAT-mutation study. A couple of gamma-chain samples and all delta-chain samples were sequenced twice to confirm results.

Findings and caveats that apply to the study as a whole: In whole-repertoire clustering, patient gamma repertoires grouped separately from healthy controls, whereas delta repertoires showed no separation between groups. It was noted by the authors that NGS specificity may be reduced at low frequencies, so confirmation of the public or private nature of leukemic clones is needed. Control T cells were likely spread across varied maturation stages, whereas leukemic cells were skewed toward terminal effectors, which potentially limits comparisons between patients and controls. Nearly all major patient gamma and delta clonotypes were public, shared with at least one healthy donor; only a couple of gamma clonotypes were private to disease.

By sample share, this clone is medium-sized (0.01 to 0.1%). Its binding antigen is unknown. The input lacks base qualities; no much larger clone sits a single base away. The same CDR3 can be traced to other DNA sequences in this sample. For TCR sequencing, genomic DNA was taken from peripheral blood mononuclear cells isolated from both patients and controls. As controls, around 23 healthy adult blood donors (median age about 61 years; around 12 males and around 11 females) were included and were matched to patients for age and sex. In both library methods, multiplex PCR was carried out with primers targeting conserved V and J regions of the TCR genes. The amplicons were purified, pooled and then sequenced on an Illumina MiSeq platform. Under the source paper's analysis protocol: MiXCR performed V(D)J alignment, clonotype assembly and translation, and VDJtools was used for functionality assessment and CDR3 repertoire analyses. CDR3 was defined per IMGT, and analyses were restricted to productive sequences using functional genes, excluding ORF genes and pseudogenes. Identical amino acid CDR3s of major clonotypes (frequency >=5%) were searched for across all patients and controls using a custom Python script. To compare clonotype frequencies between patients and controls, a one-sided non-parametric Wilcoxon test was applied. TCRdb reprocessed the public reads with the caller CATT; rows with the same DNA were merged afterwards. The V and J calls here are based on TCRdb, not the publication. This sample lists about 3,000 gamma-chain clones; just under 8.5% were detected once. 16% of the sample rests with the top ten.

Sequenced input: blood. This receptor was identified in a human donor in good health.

The CDR3 has the sequence CAAWDSLYYKKLF. The DNA reads as follows: TGTGCTGCGTGGGATTCTCTTTATTATAAGAAACTCTTT. The sequence is built from TRGV10 and TRGJ1 or TRGJ2. The J gene was missing in TCRdb and was found by matching the end of the DNA to germline. TRGV10 falls under the ORF class, with uncertain function. Including cysteine and phenylalanine, the CDR3 has 13 amino acids. The read is trimmed to its CDR3 DNA, 39 bases read in frame from base 1. At the junction V is shortened by 8 bases and J by 3 bases; bases outside the gene matches: 8.